This TCR beta chain was retrieved from a study of human T cells and chemical hapten exposure. Looking at the study overall: The patients, most of them female, presented with alopecia areata, totalis or universalis.

Broader study findings: Clustering by CDR3 similarity yielded significantly more large clusters from expanded TCRs than controls.

TCRdb redid the calling of the RACE reads with MiXCR, one entry per CDR3 protein. The sample includes about 190,000 distinct CDR3 sequences, about 25% of them seen just once. Time point in this sample: patch test 3, about 24 weeks after DPC sensitization. The treatment was: therapeutic diphenylcyclopropenone sensitization with weekly scalp DPC. This clonotype was seen only a few times. Its antigen is still unknown. Germline lookup yields CDR1 MDHEN and CDR2 SYDVKM. The CDR3 runs 15 residues. J was trimmed by 9 bases and V by 2 bases; bases with no gene match: 9. The sequence derives from a woman aged 40-49 years with alopecia areata. Some clones in this sample may be carry-over from other donors' samples. V usage is TRBV28 and J usage is TRBJ1-5; TRBD1 aligns across 8 bases. The sample here was whole blood, taken in connection with sensitization to the hapten diphenylcyclopropenone (DPC). This CDR3 is CASSLRDRLLMPQHF. The CDR3, as DNA: TGTGCCAGCAGTTTACGGGACAGGCTCCTAATGCCCCAGCATTTT.